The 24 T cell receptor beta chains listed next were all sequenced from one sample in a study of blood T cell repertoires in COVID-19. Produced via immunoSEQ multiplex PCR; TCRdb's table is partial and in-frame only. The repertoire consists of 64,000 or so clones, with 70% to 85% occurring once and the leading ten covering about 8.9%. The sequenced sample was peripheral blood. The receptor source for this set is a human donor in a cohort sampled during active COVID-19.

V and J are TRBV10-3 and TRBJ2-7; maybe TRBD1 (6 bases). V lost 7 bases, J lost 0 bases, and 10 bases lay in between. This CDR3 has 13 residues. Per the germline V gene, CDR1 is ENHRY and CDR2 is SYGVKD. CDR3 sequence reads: CAIMEDSSYEQYF. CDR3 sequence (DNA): TGTGCCATCATGGAGGACAGCTCCTACGAGCAGTACTTC.

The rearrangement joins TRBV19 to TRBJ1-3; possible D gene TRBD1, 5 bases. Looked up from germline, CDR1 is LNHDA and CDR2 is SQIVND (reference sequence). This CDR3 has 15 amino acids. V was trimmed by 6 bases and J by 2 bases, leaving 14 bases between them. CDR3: CASRPPGTPGNTIYF. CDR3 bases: TGTGCCAGTAGACCACCCGGGACTCCTGGAAACACCATATATTTT.

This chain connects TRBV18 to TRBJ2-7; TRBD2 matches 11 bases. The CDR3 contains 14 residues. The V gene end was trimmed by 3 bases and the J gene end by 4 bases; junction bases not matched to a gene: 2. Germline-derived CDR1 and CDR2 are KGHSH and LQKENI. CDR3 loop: CASSPGTSGYEQYF. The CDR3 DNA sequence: TGTGCCAGCTCACCCGGGACTAGCGGATACGAGCAGTACTTC.

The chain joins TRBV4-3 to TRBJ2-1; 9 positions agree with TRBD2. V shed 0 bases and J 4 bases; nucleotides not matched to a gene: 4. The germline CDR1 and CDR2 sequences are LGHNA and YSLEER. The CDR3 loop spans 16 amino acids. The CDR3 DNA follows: TGCGCCAGCAGCCAAGATAGGCTAGCGGGATACAATGAGCAGTTCTTC. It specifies CASSQDRLAGYNEQFF.

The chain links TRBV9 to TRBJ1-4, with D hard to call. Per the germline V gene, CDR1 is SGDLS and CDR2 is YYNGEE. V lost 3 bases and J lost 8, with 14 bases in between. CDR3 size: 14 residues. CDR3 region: CASSAPEAPEKLFF. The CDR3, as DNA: TGTGCCAGCAGCGCCCCGGAGGCGCCAGAAAAACTGTTTTTT.

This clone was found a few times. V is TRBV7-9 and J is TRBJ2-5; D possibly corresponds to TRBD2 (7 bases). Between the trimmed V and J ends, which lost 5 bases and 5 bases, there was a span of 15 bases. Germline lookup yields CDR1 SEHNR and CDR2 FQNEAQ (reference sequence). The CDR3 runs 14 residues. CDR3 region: CASSRPEGGETQYF. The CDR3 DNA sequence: TGTGCCAGCAGCCGACCAGAGGGGGGGGAGACCCAGTACTTC. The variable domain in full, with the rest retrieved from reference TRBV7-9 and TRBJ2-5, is DTGVSQNPRHKITKRGQNVTFRCDPISEHNRLYWYRQTLGQGPEFLTYFQNEAQLEKSRLLSDRFSAERPKGSFSTLEIQRTEQGDSAMYLCASSRPEGGETQYFGPGTRLLVL.

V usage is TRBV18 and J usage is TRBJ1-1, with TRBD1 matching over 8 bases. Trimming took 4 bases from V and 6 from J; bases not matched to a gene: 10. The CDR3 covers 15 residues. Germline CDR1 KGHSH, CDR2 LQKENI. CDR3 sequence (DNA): TGTGCCAGCTCACTTCGGCAGGGGGCGAGGGCTGAAGCTTTCTTT. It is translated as CASSLRQGARAEAFF. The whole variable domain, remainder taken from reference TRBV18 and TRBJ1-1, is NAGVMQNPRHLVRRRGQEARLRCSPMKGHSHVYWYRQLPEEGLKFMVYLQKENIIDESGMPKERFSAEFPKEGPSILRIQQVVRGDSAAYFCASSLRQGARAEAFFGQGTRLTVV.

CDR3 DNA sequence: TGCGCCAGCAGCCCGTCCCCGGGACAGGGTTCCAACGAGCAGTACTTC. It yields the protein CASSPSPGQGSNEQYF. This chain uses TRBV5-1 with TRBJ2-7; 9 positions match TRBD1. Germline V CDR1 and CDR2: SGHRS, YFSETQ. This CDR3 is built from 16 residues. J lost 5 bases, V lost 4 bases, and 13 bases had no gene match.

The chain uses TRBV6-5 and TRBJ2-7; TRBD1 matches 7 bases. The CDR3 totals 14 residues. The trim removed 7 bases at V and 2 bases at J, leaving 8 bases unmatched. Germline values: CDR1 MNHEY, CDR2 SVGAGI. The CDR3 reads CASIPSGTAYEQYF. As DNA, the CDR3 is TGTGCCAGCATCCCTTCCGGGACAGCCTACGAGCAGTACTTC.

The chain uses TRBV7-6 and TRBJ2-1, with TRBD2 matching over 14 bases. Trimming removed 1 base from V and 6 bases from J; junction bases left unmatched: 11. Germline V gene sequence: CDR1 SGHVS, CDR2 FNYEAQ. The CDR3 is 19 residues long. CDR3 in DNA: TGTGCCAGCAGCTTAGGAAGACCCGGGACTAGCGGGAGTCGCAATGAGCAGTTCTTC. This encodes CASSLGRPGTSGSRNEQFF.

The DNA of the CDR3 is TGTGCCAGCAGTTTCTCCACAGATACGCAGTATTTT. This encodes CASSFSTDTQYF. V gene TRBV7-2 combines with J gene TRBJ2-3; D gene uncertain. The CDR3 consists of 12 residues. CDR1 is SGHTA and CDR2 is FQGNSA in the germline V gene. The ends were cut back, 6 bases at V and 2 bases at J, with 6 bases in the middle.

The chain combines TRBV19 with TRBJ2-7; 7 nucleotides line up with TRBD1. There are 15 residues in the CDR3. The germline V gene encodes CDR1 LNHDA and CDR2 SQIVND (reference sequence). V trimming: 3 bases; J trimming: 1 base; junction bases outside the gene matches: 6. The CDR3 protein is CASSMAGTASYEQYF. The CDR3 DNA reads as TGTGCCAGTAGTATGGCCGGGACAGCGTCCTACGAGCAGTACTTC.

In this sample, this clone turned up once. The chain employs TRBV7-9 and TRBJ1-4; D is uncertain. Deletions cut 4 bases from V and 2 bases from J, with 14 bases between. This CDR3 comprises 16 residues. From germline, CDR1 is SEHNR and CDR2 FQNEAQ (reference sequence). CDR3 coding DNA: TGTGCCAGCAGCTCTTGGACTGCTCTTACTAATGAAAAACTGTTTTTT. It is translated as CASSSWTALTNEKLFF.

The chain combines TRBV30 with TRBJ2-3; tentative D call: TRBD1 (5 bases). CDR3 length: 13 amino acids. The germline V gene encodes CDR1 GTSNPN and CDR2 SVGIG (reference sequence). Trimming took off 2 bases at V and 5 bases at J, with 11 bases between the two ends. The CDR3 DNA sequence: TGTGCCTGGAGTCAGGGAAACGGAGATACGCAGTATTTT. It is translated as CAWSQGNGDTQYF.

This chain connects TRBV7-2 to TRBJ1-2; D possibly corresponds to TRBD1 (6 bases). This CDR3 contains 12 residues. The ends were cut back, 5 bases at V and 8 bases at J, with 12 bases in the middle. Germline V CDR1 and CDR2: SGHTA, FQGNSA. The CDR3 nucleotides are TGTGCCAGCAGCACCGGGACATTCGGCTACACCTTC. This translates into CASSTGTFGYTF.

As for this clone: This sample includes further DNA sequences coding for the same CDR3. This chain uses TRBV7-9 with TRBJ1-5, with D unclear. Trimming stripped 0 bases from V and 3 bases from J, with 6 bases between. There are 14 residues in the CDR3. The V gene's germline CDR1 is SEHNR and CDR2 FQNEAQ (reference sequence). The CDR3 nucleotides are TGTGCCAGCAGCTTAGCCGACACCAATCAGCCCCAGCATTTT. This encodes CASSLADTNQPQHF. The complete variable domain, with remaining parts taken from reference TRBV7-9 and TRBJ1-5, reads DTGVSQNPRHKITKRGQNVTFRCDPISEHNRLYWYRQTLGQGPEFLTYFQNEAQLEKSRLLSDRFSAERPKGSFSTLEIQRTEQGDSAMYLCASSLADTNQPQHFGDGTRLSIL.

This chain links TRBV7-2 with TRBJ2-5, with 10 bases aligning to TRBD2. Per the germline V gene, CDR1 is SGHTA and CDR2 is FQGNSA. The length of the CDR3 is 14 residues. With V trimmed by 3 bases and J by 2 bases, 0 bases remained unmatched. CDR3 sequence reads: CASSLTSGQETQYF. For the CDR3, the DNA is TGTGCCAGCAGCTTGACTAGCGGGCAAGAGACCCAGTACTTC. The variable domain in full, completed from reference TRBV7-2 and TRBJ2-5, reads GAGVSQSPSNKVTEKGKDVELRCDPISGHTALYWYRQSLGQGLEFLIYFQGNSAPDKSGLPSDRFSAERTGGSVSTLTIQRTQQEDSAVYLCASSLTSGQETQYFGPGTRLLVL.

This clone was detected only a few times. CDR3 bases: TGCGCCAGCAGCTACAGACCCGAGGGCACTGAAGCTTTCTTT. It translates to CASSYRPEGTEAFF. This chain joins TRBV5-1 and TRBJ1-1; the D is unclear. The V gene lost 3 bases and the J gene lost 4 bases, with 13 bases spanning the gap. CDR1 SGHRS and CDR2 YFSETQ come from the germline V gene. The CDR3 length is 14 residues.

The CDR3 sequence is CASSPGLAGNEQYF. For the CDR3, the DNA is TGTGCCAGCAGCCCCGGACTAGCGGGTAACGAGCAGTACTTC. The chain couples TRBV7-8 to TRBJ2-7; the match to TRBD2 covers 11 bases. Per germline, CDR1 SGHVS and CDR2 FQNEAQ. The CDR3 consists of 14 residues. Trimming removed 5 bases from V and 5 bases from J; junction bases left unmatched: 5.

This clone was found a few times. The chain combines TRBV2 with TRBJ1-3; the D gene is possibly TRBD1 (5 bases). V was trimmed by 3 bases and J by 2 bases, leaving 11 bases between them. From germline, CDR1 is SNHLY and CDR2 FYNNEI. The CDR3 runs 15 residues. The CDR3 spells CASSDQGIPGNTIYF. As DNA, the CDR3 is TGTGCCAGCAGTGACCAGGGAATCCCTGGAAACACCATATATTTT.

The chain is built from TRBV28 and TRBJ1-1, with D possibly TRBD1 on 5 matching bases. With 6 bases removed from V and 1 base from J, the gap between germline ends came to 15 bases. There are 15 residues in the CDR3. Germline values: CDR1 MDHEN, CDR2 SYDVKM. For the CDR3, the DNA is TGTGCCAGCAGCTACCTATTTCAGGGGAACACTGAAGCTTTCTTT. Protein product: CASSYLFQGNTEAFF.

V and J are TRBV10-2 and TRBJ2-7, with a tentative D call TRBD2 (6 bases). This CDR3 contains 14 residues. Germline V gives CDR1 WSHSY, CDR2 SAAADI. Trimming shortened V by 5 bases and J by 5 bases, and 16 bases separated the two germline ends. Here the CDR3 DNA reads TGCGCCAGCAGTCGTGACGCGGGGTGGAACGAGCAGTACTTC. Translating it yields CASSRDAGWNEQYF.

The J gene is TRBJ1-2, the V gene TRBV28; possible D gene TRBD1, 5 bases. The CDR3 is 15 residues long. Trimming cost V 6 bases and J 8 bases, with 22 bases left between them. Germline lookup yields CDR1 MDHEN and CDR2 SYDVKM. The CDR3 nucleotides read TGTGCCAGCAGCCCCGTTCTATCCGGGGGTCGGGGCTACACCTTC. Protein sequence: CASSPVLSGGRGYTF.

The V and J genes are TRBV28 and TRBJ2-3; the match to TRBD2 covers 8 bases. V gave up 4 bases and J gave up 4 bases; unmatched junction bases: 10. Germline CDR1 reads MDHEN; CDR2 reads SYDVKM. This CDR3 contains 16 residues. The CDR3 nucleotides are TGTGCCAGCAGTTCCCCAGCGGGAGTCACCTCAGATACGCAGTATTTT. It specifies CASSSPAGVTSDTQYF.